The clone carrying this T cell receptor beta chain was detected only a few times. Unique molecular identifiers were incorporated during preparation of the TCRbeta library. TCRdb re-derived calls from the PCR reads in MiXCR, one entry per CDR3 protein. Of about 610,000 distinct CDR3 sequences listed, under 12% were seen once; the top ten hold about 4.3%. The entry originates in a study of T-cell reconstitution after alpha-beta-depleted transplantation in children. J lost 9 bases, V lost 1 base, and 14 bases had no gene match. Germline CDR1 and CDR2: LGHDT and YNNKEL (reference sequence). CDR3 length equals 17 residues.

This receptor was taken from a human donor who donated a stem cell graft to a child with acute myeloid leukemia. The specimen comprised PBMCs from the stem cell graft donor, sampled from the stem cell graft. The chain employs TRBV3-1 and TRBJ2-3; 9 nucleotides match TRBD2. CDR3 in amino acids: CASSQGSGRGGHTTQYF. In DNA, the CDR3 is TGTGCCAGCAGCCAAGGTAGCGGGAGAGGGGGGCACACGACGCAGTATTTT.